This TCR beta chain was sequenced in a study of blood T cell repertoires in COVID-19. TCRdb's copy holds only in-frame clones and misses some; the assay was immunoSEQ multiplex PCR. The sample yields fewer than 350,000 clones, 86% seen once. After removal of 9 bases from V and 7 bases from J, the junction contained 12 bases not matched to a gene. Germline CDR1 reads SGHNT; CDR2 reads YYREEE (reference sequence). This CDR3 is 15 amino acids long. This receptor was identified in an older woman with COVID-19, enrolled during active disease. This chain uses TRBV5-4 with TRBJ2-2; 10 bases map to TRBD2. Sequenced material: peripheral blood. Here the CDR3 DNA reads TGTGCCACCCGAAAGGGGACTAGCGAGAACGGGGAGCTGTTTTTT. This translates into CATRKGTSENGELFF.